The rows below give T cell receptor beta chains drawn from one sample of a study of blood T cell repertoires in COVID-19. Clones were read by immunoSEQ multiplex PCR, and TCRdb kept only the in-frame ones, dropping some. The sample has about 220,000 clones, approximately 88% seen once. The specimen sequenced was PBMCs or T cells enriched from blood (not recorded which). These receptors were taken from a woman aged 40 to 50 with acute COVID-19. The CDR3 runs from the conserved cysteine through the conserved F or W. A D gene is named only where the DNA matches it firmly. Clone size is given for some rows only: seen once, a few or many times, or a class if the clone is expanded.

clone size,D gene,V gene,J gene,CDR3 protein,CDR3 DNA
-,-,TRBV11-2,TRBJ2-1,CASSSVNYNYNEQFF,TGTGCCAGCAGCTCCGTGAACTACAACTACAATGAGCAGTTCTTC
-,TRBD2,TRBV19,TRBJ2-3,CASSIRGTSQYF,TGTGCCAGTAGTATTCGAGGGACTAGTCAGTATTTT
-,-,TRBV7-9,TRBJ1-5,CASSRYVGTQGNQPQHF,TGTGCCAGCAGCCGTTATGTCGGGACTCAAGGCAATCAGCCCCAGCATTTT
-,TRBD1,TRBV7-2,TRBJ2-5,CASSLGGRQGAETQYF,TGTGCCAGCAGCTTAGGGGGGCGGCAGGGGGCAGAGACCCAGTACTTC
once,-,TRBV19,TRBJ2-3,CASRPWGVLSTDTQYF,TGTGCCAGTAGGCCATGGGGGGTTTTAAGCACAGATACGCAGTATTTT
-,-,TRBV6-5,TRBJ1-1,CASSPMRGVTEAFF,TGTGCCAGCAGCCCCATGCGGGGGGTCACTGAAGCTTTCTTT
-,-,TRBV18,TRBJ1-3,CASSPIEGQSGNTIYF,TGTGCCAGCTCACCAATAGAAGGACAGTCGGGAAACACCATATATTTT
-,-,TRBV7-2,TRBJ2-1,CASSLDPYREQFF,TGTGCCAGCAGTTTAGACCCGTACAGGGAGCAGTTCTTC
-,-,TRBV19,TRBJ1-4,CASSPRGTNEKLFF,TGTGCCAGTAGTCCCCGGGGAACTAATGAAAAACTGTTTTTT
-,TRBD1,TRBV4-3,TRBJ2-1,CASSQKLPQGAGYNEQFF,TGCGCCAGCAGCCAAAAGCTCCCACAGGGGGCAGGGTACAATGAGCAGTTCTTC
-,-,TRBV12-5,TRBJ2-1,CASGWGGGGEQFF,TGTGCTAGTGGTTGGGGAGGGGGTGGTGAGCAGTTCTTC
-,-,TRBV7-9,TRBJ1-4,CASSPGDTTNEKLFF,TGTGCCAGCAGCCCAGGGGATACAACTAATGAAAAACTGTTTTTT
-,-,TRBV21-1,TRBJ2-1,CASSKVLRGPYNEQFF,TGTGCCAGCAGCAAAGTGTTGCGGGGTCCCTACAATGAGCAGTTCTTC
-,TRBD1,TRBV2,TRBJ1-3,CASTRWVPGQALWWTGNTIYF,TGTGCCAGCACCAGATGGGTACCGGGACAGGCGCTGTGGTGGACTGGAAACACCATATATTTT
-,-,TRBV12-3/TRBV12-4,TRBJ1-2,CASGRGHGYGYTF,TGTGCCAGCGGGAGGGGCCATGGCTATGGCTACACCTTC
few,TRBD1,TRBV6-5,TRBJ1-2,CASSDVTTGGDGYTF,TGTGCCAGCTCAGACGTTACCACAGGGGGAGATGGCTACACCTTC
-,TRBD1,TRBV2,TRBJ1-1,CASSESSGTGSQAFF,TGTGCCAGCAGTGAAAGTAGCGGGACAGGGTCTCAAGCTTTCTTT
-,TRBD1,TRBV7-8,TRBJ1-5,CASSVDRRGLGNQPQHF,TGTGCCAGCAGCGTGGACAGGAGGGGTTTGGGCAATCAGCCCCAGCATTTT
-,-,TRBV5-4,TRBJ2-5,CASSKGGASATQETQYF,TGTGCCAGCAGCAAAGGTGGGGCTAGCGCAACACAAGAGACCCAGTACTTC
-,-,TRBV10-3,TRBJ2-1,CAISELTGFNEQFF,TGTGCCATCAGTGAGCTAACAGGGTTTAATGAGCAGTTCTTC
-,-,TRBV5-1,TRBJ2-2,CASSSEGAGTGELFF,TGCGCCAGCAGCTCGGAGGGCGCCGGTACCGGGGAGCTGTTTTTT
-,TRBD2,TRBV7-8,TRBJ2-2,CASSRTSGRVRELFF,TGTGCCAGCAGCCGGACTAGCGGGAGAGTCAGGGAGCTGTTTTTT
-,TRBD2,TRBV11-2,TRBJ2-5,CASSLGSSGGAETQYF,TGTGCCAGCAGCTTAGGTTCCAGCGGGGGGGCGGAGACCCAGTACTTC
once,-,TRBV5-6,TRBJ2-2,CASRQWGRGGELFF,TGTGCCAGCAGGCAGTGGGGGCGAGGCGGGGAGCTGTTTTTT
-,TRBD1,TRBV5-8,TRBJ2-5,CASSPGQGAGLTQYF,TGTGCCAGCAGCCCGGGACAGGGCGCCGGATTAACCCAGTACTTC
-,TRBD2,TRBV10-3,TRBJ2-1,CAISDSTSGIYNEQFF,TGTGCCATCAGTGATTCGACTAGCGGGATTTACAATGAGCAGTTCTTC
-,TRBD2,TRBV7-9,TRBJ2-3,CASSPNSGGRSSTDTQYF,TGTGCCAGCAGCCCAAATAGCGGGGGGCGGTCTAGCACAGATACGCAGTATTTT
once,-,TRBV10-2,TRBJ2-1,CASSESPTGEQFF,TGCGCCAGCAGTGAGTCACCGACAGGAGAGCAGTTCTTC
-,TRBD1,TRBV4-1,TRBJ1-4,CASSHPNRGANEKLFF,TGCGCCAGCAGCCACCCGAACAGGGGAGCTAATGAAAAACTGTTTTTT